This record looks at one T cell receptor beta chain sequence and its context. In the source study's methods: For nucleated cells, counts were estimated from reference gene primer amplification. TCRdb's table, derived via immunoSEQ multiplex PCR, lists solely in-frame clones and lacks some. D and trimming were read from the DNA, whereas the V and J calls and clone size are those reported in that table. The table includes 65,000 or so clones, nearly 80% detected once. The data were obtained in a study of blood T cell repertoires in COVID-19. Study summary: Acute and convalescent COVID-19 specimens originated in the United States, Italy and Spain. The cDNA or gDNA used as material had been derived from T cells, B-cell-depleted T cells, or PBMCs.

CDR1 and CDR2 (germline): SEHNR, FQNEAQ (reference sequence). V shed 9 bases and J shed 1 base, with 9 bases lying between them. The CDR3 loop spans 13 amino acids. The V call is TRBV7-9, the J call TRBJ2-2; D gene uncertain. Sequencing was carried out using peripheral blood. The TCR was taken from a human donor in a cohort sampled during active COVID-19. For the CDR3, the DNA is TGTGCCAGTGAACCGGGGAACACCGGGGAGCTGTTTTTT. It yields the protein CASEPGNTGELFF.